The rows below give T cell receptor beta chains drawn from one sample of a study of T cells in Graves' hyperthyroidism and ophthalmopathy. One entry per CDR3 protein results from TCRdb running MiXCR on the multiplex PCR reads. In the table there are around 600,000 distinct CDR3 sequences, over 40% of which are singletons. Sample: peripheral blood or thyroid tissue (not recorded which). All receptors derive from an adult man with Graves' disease, either hyperthyroidism or ophthalmopathy (not recorded which). The CDR3 runs from the conserved cysteine through the conserved F or W. Fields, in order: V gene, CDR3 protein.

TRBV7-9,CASSLGMSTEAFF
TRBV11-2,CATEGSGEQYF
TRBV28,CASSSRTGWHGYTF
TRBV30,CAWSIDNTIYF
TRBV24-1,CATSDGAQGNGYTF
TRBV24-1,CATSDFGTGGRETQYF
TRBV7-9,CASSLEVDTRAFF
TRBV20-1,CSARGIQGGQGAPDQPQHF
TRBV2,CASSKGTLGYTF
TRBV7-3,CAWSVRQQETQYF
TRBV7-8,CASSPSPAGIQETQYF